Listed here are 23 T cell receptor beta chains from one sample, sequenced in a study of CD8+CD57+ T cells in acquired aplastic anemia. The TCR beta profiling, which covered VDJ combination and CDR3 sequence, was carried out using genomic DNA as the template. TCRdb re-analysed the reads in MiXCR, keeping a single row per CDR3 protein. Of about 43,000 distinct CDR3 sequences listed, approximately 63% were seen once; the top ten hold 45% to 75%. It was patients with CD8+CD57+ cell expansion by flow cytometry who were chosen for sequencing. The sequenced sample consisted of sorted CD4+, CD8+, or CD8+CD57+ T cells (not recorded which) from PBMCs. The origin of the receptors is a human donor with aplastic anemia.

The chain joins TRBV29-1 to TRBJ2-7, with 12 bases lining up with TRBD1. V lost 7 bases, J lost 9 bases, and 10 bases stayed unmatched. The CDR3 has 13 residues. Looked up from germline, CDR1 is SQVTM and CDR2 is ANQGSEA. In nucleotides, the CDR3 is TGCAGCGCTGCTCCGGGACAGGGGGCTTCGCAGTACTTC. It translates to CSAAPGQGASQYF.

The chain combines TRBV10-1 with TRBJ2-3; D gene uncertain. The germline gives CDR1 WNHNN, CDR2 SYGVQD (reference sequence). The CDR3 spans 13 residues. Trimming took off 2 bases at V and 5 bases at J, with 8 bases between the two ends. The CDR3 loop reads CASSEVPGDTQYF. The CDR3 nucleotides are TGCGCCAGCAGTGAGGTACCTGGAGATACGCAGTATTTT.

The chain uses TRBV15 and TRBJ1-1, with D perhaps TRBD1 (6 bases). The CDR3 is 16 amino acids. CDR1 and CDR2 from the germline V gene are LNHNV and YYDKDF (reference sequence). Trimming shortened V by 2 bases and J by 3 bases, and 16 bases separated the two germline ends. Here the CDR3 DNA reads TGTGCCACCAGCAGAATGGACAGAAGAACGGACACTGAAGCTTTCTTT. It specifies CATSRMDRRTDTEAFF.

This chain uses TRBV10-3 with TRBJ2-1; 7 positions agree with TRBD2. The CDR3 sequence is 12 residues long. With V trimmed by 6 bases and J by 9 bases, 5 bases remained unmatched. Germline CDR1 ENHRY, CDR2 SYGVKD. CDR3 loop: CAISAGEGEQFF. The CDR3 DNA reads TGTGCCATCAGCGCGGGAGAGGGTGAGCAGTTCTTC.

Comments on this clonotype: A much larger clone sits a single nucleotide away, making a read error possible. The chain uses TRBV6-1 and TRBJ1-2; no clear D. In germline, CDR1 is MNHNS, CDR2 SASEGT. The CDR3 totals 14 residues. The CDR3 sequence is CASGEGLANYGYAF. CDR3 DNA sequence: TGTGCCAGCGGCGAAGGCCTAGCTAACTATGGCTACGCCTTC.

V usage is TRBV12-3 or TRBV12-4 and J usage is TRBJ1-4; D gene ambiguous. Trimming shortened V by 3 bases and J by 0 bases, and 8 bases separated the two germline ends. CDR3 length: 15 amino acids. In DNA form, the CDR3 reads TGTGCCAGCAGTTTGAGGCTCTCAACTAATGAAAAACTGTTTTTT. Translation gives CASSLRLSTNEKLFF.

The V call is TRBV15, the J call TRBJ1-2; TRBD1 is a possible D gene (6 bases). From germline, CDR1 is LNHNV and CDR2 YYDKDF (reference sequence). This CDR3 is 13 amino acids long. V was trimmed by 5 bases and J by 6 bases, leaving 13 bases between them. The CDR3 nucleotides are TGTGCCACCAGCCTAACGGGGGGCGATGGCTACACCTTC. Translated: CATSLTGGDGYTF.

The chain links TRBV19 to TRBJ1-5; TRBD1 agrees at 9 bases. The CDR3 loop spans 15 amino acids. V shed 4 bases, J shed 7 bases, and the junction held 8 bases outside the gene matches. In germline, CDR1 is LNHDA, CDR2 SQIVND (reference sequence). The CDR3 region has the DNA TGTGCCAGTAGTAAGATACAGGGGGCGCCGCAGCCCCAGCATTTT. Its translation: CASSKIQGAPQPQHF.

The chain links TRBV19 to TRBJ2-7, with D possibly matching TRBD1 (5 bases). Germline V gives CDR1 LNHDA, CDR2 SQIVND (reference sequence). The CDR3 is 12 amino acids. V was shortened by 9 bases and J by 6 bases, with 15 bases between the two germline ends. CDR3 nucleotides: TGTGCCAGCAGTTCAGGGCTGTTCGAGCAGTACTTC. Encoded protein: CASSSGLFEQYF.

The chain combines TRBV25-1 with TRBJ1-6; no reliable D call. Germline CDR1 reads MGHDK; CDR2 reads SYGVNS. CDR3 length: 16 residues. Trimming removed 1 base at V and 6 bases at J, with 13 bases between. The CDR3 spells CASSESSGQTNSPLHF. Here the CDR3 DNA reads TGTGCCAGCAGTGAATCCTCTGGGCAGACTAATTCACCCCTCCACTTT.

For the CDR3, the DNA is TGTGCCAGCAGTTTAGCGGGCAGGGAAGAGACCCAGTACTTC. Amino acids: CASSLAGREETQYF. The chain joins TRBV12-3 or TRBV12-4 to TRBJ2-5, with D possibly matching TRBD1 (5 bases). V was pared by 0 bases and J by 3 bases, with 8 bases between. The CDR3 is 14 residues long.

This clonotype was seen at least ten times. The chain joins TRBV6-1 to TRBJ2-7, with 8 bases aligning to TRBD1. Germline CDR1 reads MNHNS; CDR2 reads SASEGT. The CDR3 has 14 amino acids. J was trimmed by 2 bases and V by 4 bases; bases with no gene match: 4. This chain's CDR3 is CASSVTGVTYEQYF. The DNA for the CDR3 is TGTGCCAGCAGTGTGACAGGGGTTACCTACGAGCAGTACTTC.

The chain has TRBV6-1 and TRBJ2-7; unclear D gene. Germline V CDR1 and CDR2: MNHNS, SASEGT. CDR3 length equals 14 residues. Trimming removed 2 bases at V and 0 bases at J, with 8 bases between. The CDR3 bases are TGTGCCAGCAGTGAATTGGGAAGCTCCTACGAGCAGTACTTC. Protein product: CASSELGSSYEQYF.

The genes are TRBV4-2 and TRBJ2-7; 9 bases map to TRBD2. Looked up from germline, CDR1 is LGHNA and CDR2 is YNFKEQ. Trimming took 0 bases from V and 3 from J; bases not matched to a gene: 9. This CDR3 region has 17 residues. CDR3: CASSQEELGLAYYEQYF. CDR3 in DNA: TGTGCCAGCAGCCAAGAAGAACTCGGACTAGCGTACTACGAGCAGTACTTC.

Written as DNA, the CDR3 is TGTGCCAGCAGCTTATCCGGACAGGCGAACTATGGCTACACCTTC. This sequence encodes CASSLSGQANYGYTF. V usage is TRBV7-9 and J usage is TRBJ1-2; 7 bases align to TRBD1. The CDR3 is 15 amino acids. Germline values: CDR1 SEHNR, CDR2 FQNEAQ (reference sequence). V trimming: 2 bases; J trimming: 2 bases; junction bases outside the gene matches: 5.

The J gene is TRBJ2-2, the V gene TRBV5-1; D remains unclear. Trimming took off 3 bases at V and 8 bases at J, with 8 bases between the two ends. The CDR3 is 12 residues long. Germline lookup yields CDR1 SGHRS and CDR2 YFSETQ. CDR3 bases: TGCGCCAGCAGCTCATCAGGTGGGGAGCTGTTTTTT. Its protein product is CASSSSGGELFF.

This clonotype was counted many times. V usage is TRBV3-1 and J usage is TRBJ2-7; D unresolved. Germline CDR1 LGHDT, CDR2 YNNKEL (reference sequence). The CDR3 is 14 amino acids. V lost 0 bases and J 5 bases, leaving 11 bases between the germline ends. The CDR3, as DNA: TGTGCCAGCAGCCAAGATCCCTTAGGGAACGAGCAGTACTTC. Translating gives CASSQDPLGNEQYF.

The rearrangement joins TRBV7-9 to TRBJ2-5; TRBD1 matches 10 bases. The CDR3 totals 14 residues. CDR1 is SEHNR, CDR2 FQNEAQ, per germline (reference sequence). Trimming cost V 5 bases and J 7 bases; bases outside gene matches: 7. CDR3 region: CASSIGQGEATQYF. The CDR3 coding sequence is TGTGCCAGCAGCATCGGACAGGGGGAGGCGACCCAGTACTTC.

A few counts support this clonotype. J is TRBJ2-3 and V is TRBV14, with 9 positions matching TRBD1. This CDR3 spans 17 amino acids. J gave up 0 bases and V 4 bases, and 8 bases lay outside the gene matches. Germline CDR1 reads SGHDN; CDR2 reads FVKESK. CDR3 residues: CASSPWLGTGSTDTQYF. The CDR3 DNA reads as TGTGCCAGCAGCCCCTGGTTAGGGACAGGGAGCACAGATACGCAGTATTTT.

This clonotype was counted many times. The chain links TRBV20-1 to TRBJ1-2; D not resolved. Per germline, CDR1 DFQATT and CDR2 SNEGSKA (reference sequence). The CDR3 loop spans 9 amino acids. Trimming pared 4 bases from V and 3 bases from J, leaving 0 bases between. CDR3 in amino acids: CSANYGYTF. The CDR3 nucleotides are TGCAGTGCTAACTATGGCTACACCTTC.

V usage is TRBV15 and J usage is TRBJ2-5, with D possibly being TRBD2 (6 bases). CDR1 and CDR2 from the germline V gene are LNHNV and YYDKDF (reference sequence). V lost 9 bases to trimming and J lost 1 base, with 12 bases between them. This CDR3 region has 13 residues. CDR3 sequence reads: CATTRGLQETQYF. In DNA, the CDR3 is TGTGCCACGACGCGGGGACTCCAAGAGACCCAGTACTTC.

The chain uses TRBV7-8 and TRBJ2-7; 9 positions match TRBD1. Germline assignment: CDR1 SGHVS and CDR2 FQNEAQ. V shed 6 bases and J 2 bases; nucleotides not matched to a gene: 11. The CDR3 extends over 16 amino acids. DNA for the CDR3: TGTGCCAGCAGTTTATTAGTGACAGGGGGTCCCTACGAGCAGTACTTC. It yields the protein CASSLLVTGGPYEQYF.

V gene TRBV19 combines with J gene TRBJ1-2; D is uncertain. The V gene lost 7 bases and the J gene lost 5 bases, with 11 bases spanning the gap. Germline CDR1 and CDR2: LNHDA and SQIVND (reference sequence). The CDR3 contains 12 residues. CDR3 amino acids: CASMGGLYGYTF. The CDR3 nucleotides read TGTGCCAGTATGGGAGGGTTGTATGGCTACACCTTC. Drawing the rest from reference TRBV19 and TRBJ1-2, the complete variable domain is DGGITQSPKYLFRKEGQNVTLSCEQNLNHDAMYWYRQDPGQGLRLIYYSQIVNDFQKGDIAEGYSVSREKKESFPLTVTSAQKNPTAFYLCASMGGLYGYTFGSGTRLTVV.